This T cell receptor beta chain is drawn from a study of blood T cell repertoires in COVID-19. Looked up from germline, CDR1 is SGHNT and CDR2 is YYREEE (reference sequence). V was clipped by 3 bases and J by 7 bases, with 14 bases between them. The length of the CDR3 is 13 residues. Seattle patients were enrolled during active infection and followed longitudinally. Only in-frame clones appear in the TCRdb table, and some are missing; sequencing was by immunoSEQ multiplex PCR. Counted here are approximately 500,000 clones, 75% to 90% occurring once; the ten biggest clones make up roughly 0.84%. Sequenced material: peripheral blood. V gene TRBV5-4 combines with J gene TRBJ2-7; D not certain. The receptor comes from a man younger than 35 with COVID-19, enrolled during active disease. The CDR3: CASSSQSKMEQYF. For the CDR3, the DNA is TGTGCCAGCAGCTCCCAGTCCAAGATGGAGCAGTACTTC.